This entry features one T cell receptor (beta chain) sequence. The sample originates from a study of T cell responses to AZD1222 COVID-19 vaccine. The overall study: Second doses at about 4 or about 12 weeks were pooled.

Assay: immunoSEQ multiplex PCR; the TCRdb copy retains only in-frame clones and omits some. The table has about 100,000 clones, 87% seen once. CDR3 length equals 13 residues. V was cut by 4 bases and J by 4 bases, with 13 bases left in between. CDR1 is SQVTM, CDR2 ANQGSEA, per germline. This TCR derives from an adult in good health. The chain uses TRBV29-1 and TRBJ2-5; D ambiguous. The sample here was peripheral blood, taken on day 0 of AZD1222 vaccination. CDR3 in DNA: TGCAGCGTTGGGAAAGGCAATCCAGAGACCCAGTACTTC. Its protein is CSVGKGNPETQYF.